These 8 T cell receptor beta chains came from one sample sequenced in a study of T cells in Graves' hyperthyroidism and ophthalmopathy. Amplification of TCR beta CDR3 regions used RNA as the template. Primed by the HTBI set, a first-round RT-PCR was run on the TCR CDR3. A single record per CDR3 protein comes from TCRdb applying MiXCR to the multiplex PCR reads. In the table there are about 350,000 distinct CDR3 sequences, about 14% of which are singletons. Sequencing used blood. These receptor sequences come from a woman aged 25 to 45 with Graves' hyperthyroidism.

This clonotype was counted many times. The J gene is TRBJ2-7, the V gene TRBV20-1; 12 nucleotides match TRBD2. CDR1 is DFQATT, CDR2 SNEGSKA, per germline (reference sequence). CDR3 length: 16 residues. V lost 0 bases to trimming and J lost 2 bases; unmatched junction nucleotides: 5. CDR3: CSARDSTSGGTYEQYF. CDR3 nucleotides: TGCAGTGCTAGAGATTCGACTAGCGGGGGAACCTACGAGCAGTACTTC.

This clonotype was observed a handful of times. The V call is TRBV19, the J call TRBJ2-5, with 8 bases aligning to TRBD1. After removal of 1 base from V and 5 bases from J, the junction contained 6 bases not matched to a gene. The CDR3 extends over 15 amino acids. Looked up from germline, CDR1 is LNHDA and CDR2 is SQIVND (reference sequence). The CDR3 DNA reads TGTGCCAGTAGTATAGGCGGGACAGGTTGGGAGACCCAGTACTTC. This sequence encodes CASSIGGTGWETQYF.

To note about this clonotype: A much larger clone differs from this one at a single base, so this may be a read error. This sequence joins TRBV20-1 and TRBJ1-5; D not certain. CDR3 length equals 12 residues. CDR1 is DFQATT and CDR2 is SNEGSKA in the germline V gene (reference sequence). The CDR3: CSARSRNQPLHF. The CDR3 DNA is TGCAGTGCTAGGTCAAGGAATCAGCCCCTGCATTTT.

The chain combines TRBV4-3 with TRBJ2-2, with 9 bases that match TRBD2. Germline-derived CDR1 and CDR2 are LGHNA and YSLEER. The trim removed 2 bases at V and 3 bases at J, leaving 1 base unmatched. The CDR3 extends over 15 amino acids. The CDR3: CASSQRLADTGELFF. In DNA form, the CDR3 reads TGCGCCAGCAGCCAAAGACTAGCGGACACCGGGGAGCTGTTTTTT.

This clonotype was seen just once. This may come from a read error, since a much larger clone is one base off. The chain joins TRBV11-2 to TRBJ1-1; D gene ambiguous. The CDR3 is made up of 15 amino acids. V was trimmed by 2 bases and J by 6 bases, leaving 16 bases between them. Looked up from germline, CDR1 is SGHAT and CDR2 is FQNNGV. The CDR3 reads CASSLILRRRAEAFF. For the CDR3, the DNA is TGTGCCAGCAGCTTAATCCTAAGGAGGAGGGCTGAAGCTTTCTTT.

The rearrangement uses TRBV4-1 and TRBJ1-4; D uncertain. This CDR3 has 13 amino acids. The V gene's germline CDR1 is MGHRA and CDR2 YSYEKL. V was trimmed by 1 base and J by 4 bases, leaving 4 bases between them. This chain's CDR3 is CASSQGLNEKLFF. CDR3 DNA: TGCGCCAGCAGCCAAGGACTTAATGAAAAACTGTTTTTT.

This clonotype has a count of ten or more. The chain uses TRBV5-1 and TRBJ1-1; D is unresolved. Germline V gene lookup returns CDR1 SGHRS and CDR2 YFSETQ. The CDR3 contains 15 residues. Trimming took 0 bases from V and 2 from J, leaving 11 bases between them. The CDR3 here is CASSLGWGDNTEAFF. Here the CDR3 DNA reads TGCGCCAGCAGCTTGGGATGGGGAGATAACACTGAAGCTTTCTTT.

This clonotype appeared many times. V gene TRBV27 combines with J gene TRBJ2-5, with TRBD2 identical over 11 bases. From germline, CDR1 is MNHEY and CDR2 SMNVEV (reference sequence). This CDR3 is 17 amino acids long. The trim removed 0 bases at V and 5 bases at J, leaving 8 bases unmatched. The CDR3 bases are TGTGCCAGCAGTTTATCTGGTAGCGGGAGGGCGGGGGAGACCCAGTACTTC. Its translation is CASSLSGSGRAGETQYF.